Each of the 20 T cell receptor beta chains below was sequenced from the same sample in a study of regulatory T cells in long-lasting Graves disease. Library construction for TCR beta used iRepertoire HTBI primers and Arm-PCR of CDR3 regions. TCRdb passed the multiplex PCR reads through MiXCR, listing each CDR3 protein once. Found here are 550,000 to 600,000 distinct CDR3 sequences, roughly 15% of them singletons; the top ten hold approximately 12%. As to time point: newly diagnosed GD, antithyroid drugs for less than 3 months. PBMC-derived RNA was used for the TCR library. The sample also formed part of further work on T cells in Graves' hyperthyroidism and ophthalmopathy.

Sequenced material: peripheral blood mononuclear cells (PBMCs), taken at new diagnosis, from a patient treated with antithyroid drugs. These TCRs come from a man in his late teens or twenties with Graves disease.

This clonotype was observed at least ten times. The chain links TRBV27 to TRBJ1-1; D ambiguous. The CDR3 has 15 amino acids. Germline CDR1 and CDR2: MNHEY and SMNVEV (reference sequence). V lost 5 bases and J 3 bases, leaving 16 bases between the germline ends. The CDR3 DNA sequence: TGTGCCAGCAGTCCAGACTTACTCCGGTACACTGAAGCTTTCTTT. Protein product: CASSPDLLRYTEAFF.

The rearrangement uses TRBV6-2 or TRBV6-3 and TRBJ2-7; D might be TRBD2 (6 bases). Germline CDR1 and CDR2: MNHEY and SVGEGT. The V gene lost 2 bases and the J gene lost 0 bases, with 14 bases spanning the gap. CDR3 size: 16 residues. The CDR3 DNA sequence: TGTGCCAGCAGTTACACCCGAGGAGGGACCTCCTACGAGCAGTACTTC. Translation: CASSYTRGGTSYEQYF.

This clonotype came up many times. The chain links TRBV5-1 to TRBJ1-1; TRBD1 is a possible D gene (5 bases). The V gene lost 2 bases and the J gene lost 3 bases, with 11 bases spanning the gap. This CDR3 region has 14 residues. Germline CDR1 and CDR2: SGHRS and YFSETQ. CDR3 sequence: CASSFQGLDTEAFF. CDR3 DNA sequence: TGCGCCAGCAGCTTCCAGGGTTTGGACACTGAAGCTTTCTTT.

As for this clonotype: This clone may be a read error of a much larger clone one base away. This chain joins TRBV11-2 and TRBJ2-1, with 10 bases lining up with TRBD2. From germline, CDR1 is SGHAT and CDR2 FQNNGV. The CDR3 spans 19 residues. The ends lost 7 bases at V and 0 bases at J; junction bases unmatched: 15. CDR3 sequence: CASIRGTSAMISSYNEQFF. The CDR3 bases are TGTGCCAGCATAAGAGGGACTAGCGCGATGATTAGCTCCTACAATGAGCAGTTCTTC.

This clonotype was observed at least ten times. The chain combines TRBV11-2 with TRBJ2-7; no firm D call. Germline lookup yields CDR1 SGHAT and CDR2 FQNNGV. Deletions cut 5 bases from V and 3 bases from J, with 11 bases between. The CDR3 is 13 residues long. The CDR3: CASSPGRVYEQYF. The DNA of the CDR3 is TGTGCCAGCAGCCCCGGTCGAGTCTACGAGCAGTACTTC.

This clonotype appeared many times. This chain links TRBV4-1 with TRBJ1-1; D is undetermined. Trimming removed 3 bases from V and 0 bases from J, with 17 bases in between. In germline, CDR1 is MGHRA, CDR2 YSYEKL. The CDR3 loop spans 17 amino acids. CDR3 nucleotide sequence: TGCGCCAGCAGCCATGAGCGTCCAACACGAATGAACACTGAAGCTTTCTTT. As protein: CASSHERPTRMNTEAFF.

This clonotype was seen a few times. The J gene is TRBJ2-2, the V gene TRBV19; D uncertain. Germline V gives CDR1 LNHDA, CDR2 SQIVND (reference sequence). The CDR3 loop spans 12 amino acids. Trimming shortened V by 3 bases and J by 7 bases, and 6 bases separated the two germline ends. The CDR3 coding sequence is TGTGCCAGTAGTATTCTCGACGGGGAGCTGTTTTTT. Translation gives CASSILDGELFF.

In DNA, the CDR3 is TGTGCCAGCAGTTTTTCGTCCTACGGTGAGACCCAGTACTTC. This codes for CASSFSSYGETQYF. The rearrangement joins TRBV27 to TRBJ2-5, with D hard to call. Between the trimmed V and J ends, which lost 3 bases and 5 bases, there was a span of 13 bases. Germline CDR1 is MNHEY and CDR2 is SMNVEV (reference sequence). The CDR3 runs 14 residues.

This rearrangement joins TRBV5-1 to TRBJ2-5, with D perhaps TRBD2 (5 bases). Germline CDR1 and CDR2: SGHRS and YFSETQ. Trimming pared 4 bases from V and 5 bases from J, leaving 18 bases between. The CDR3 length is 15 residues. This CDR3 is CASSAEPSHRETQYF. As DNA, the CDR3 is TGCGCCAGCAGCGCAGAGCCTAGCCACCGGGAGACCCAGTACTTC. The full variable domain, its missing parts supplied by reference TRBV5-1 and TRBJ2-5, is KAGVTQTPRYLIKTRGQQVTLSCSPISGHRSVSWYQQTPGQGLQFLFEYFSETQRNKGNFPGRFSGRQFSNSRSEMNVSTLELGDSALYLCASSAEPSHRETQYFGPGTRLLVL.

The V call is TRBV5-1, the J call TRBJ2-2; TRBD1 matches 8 bases. Unmatched junction bases numbered 4, after V lost 3 bases and J lost 0 bases. The CDR3 runs 16 residues. CDR1 is SGHRS and CDR2 is YFSETQ in the germline V gene. The CDR3 nucleotides are TGCGCCAGCAGCTCCAGGGGGCGGGCGAACACCGGGGAGCTGTTTTTT. As protein: CASSSRGRANTGELFF.

This clonotype was seen repeatedly, ten times or more. The chain has TRBV6-1 and TRBJ1-2; D is ambiguous. This CDR3 spans 16 amino acids. V was cut by 0 bases and J by 5 bases, with 16 bases left in between. CDR1 and CDR2 (germline): MNHNS, SASEGT. Written as DNA, the CDR3 is TGTGCCAGCAGTGAAGCCTTTTCAGCCTACAGTTATGGCTACACCTTC. Its translation: CASSEAFSAYSYGYTF.

This clonotype was seen at least ten times. The chain carries TRBV30 and TRBJ2-7; D is perhaps TRBD1 (6 bases). This CDR3 spans 15 amino acids. CDR1 GTSNPN and CDR2 SVGIG come from the germline V gene (reference sequence). V gave up 1 base and J gave up 0 bases, with 13 bases separating them. CDR3 protein: CAWSGIGTNSYEQYF. CDR3 sequence (DNA): TGTGCCTGGAGTGGTATCGGGACAAACTCCTACGAGCAGTACTTC. Combining the CDR3 with reference TRBV30 and TRBJ2-7 gives the whole variable domain SQTIHQWPATLVQPVGSPLSLECTVEGTSNPNLYWYRQAAGRGLQLLFYSVGIGQISSEVPQNLSASRPQDRQFILSSKKLLLSDSGFYLCAWSGIGTNSYEQYFGPGTRLTVT.

This clonotype was counted between two and nine times. This chain links TRBV27 with TRBJ1-5, with TRBD1 matching over 9 bases. Looked up from germline, CDR1 is MNHEY and CDR2 is SMNVEV (reference sequence). The CDR3 length is 16 residues. The junction had 9 bases not matched to a gene; V was cut back by 6 bases and J by 3 bases. CDR3 nucleotides: TGTGCCAGCAGCTCGGGGACAGGGCTAAACAATCAGCCCCAGCATTTT. Its protein product is CASSSGTGLNNQPQHF.

The V and J genes are TRBV4-1 and TRBJ2-5; D unclear. V lost 2 bases and J lost 7, with 20 bases in between. CDR1 is MGHRA and CDR2 is YSYEKL in the germline V gene. The CDR3 spans 16 residues. The CDR3 bases are TGCGCCAGCAGCCAACGTCCACTGGACCCCACGGGGACCCAGTACTTC. Encoded protein: CASSQRPLDPTGTQYF.

This clonotype was observed at least ten times. The rearrangement uses TRBV2 and TRBJ2-4, with a tentative D call TRBD2 (6 bases). Trimming cost V 4 bases and J 5 bases, with 12 bases left between them. CDR1 and CDR2 from the germline V gene are SNHLY and FYNNEI. The CDR3 extends over 14 amino acids. The chain's CDR3 is CASSGQGRQNIQYF. CDR3 bases: TGTGCCAGCAGTGGGCAAGGGAGGCAAAACATTCAGTACTTC.

This clonotype was found a few times. Here the CDR3 reads CASSDGQGESYEQYF. The CDR3 bases are TGTGCCAGCAGTGATGGACAGGGGGAATCTTACGAGCAGTACTTC. This chain joins TRBV6-2 or TRBV6-3 and TRBJ2-7, with 10 bases fitting TRBD1. The CDR3 is 15 residues long. CDR1 is MNHEY and CDR2 is SVGEGT in the germline V gene. With 5 bases clipped from V and 4 bases from J, the junction kept 8 bases outside the gene matches.

V gene TRBV4-1 combines with J gene TRBJ2-1; no clear D gene. V shed 3 bases and J shed 2 bases, with 20 bases lying between them. Germline assignment: CDR1 MGHRA and CDR2 YSYEKL. The CDR3 has 18 residues. DNA for the CDR3: TGCGCCAGCAGCCAGGACGGACCAACTTTGAGGACCTACAATGAGCAGTTCTTC. This sequence encodes CASSQDGPTLRTYNEQFF.

This clonotype has just one count. This rearrangement joins TRBV28 to TRBJ2-3; TRBD2 matches 8 bases. The DNA end favors TRBJ2-5, so the J call may be wrong. The CDR3 is 17 residues long. Germline V gives CDR1 MDHEN, CDR2 SYDVKM. DNA for the CDR3: TGTGCCAGCAGACACCTAGCGGGCTCAGAGAGGGGAGAGACCCAGTACTTC. Residues: CASRHLAGSERGETQYF.

This clonotype was seen at least ten times. This rearrangement joins TRBV3-1 to TRBJ2-1; D gene ambiguous. Trimming removed 0 bases from V and 12 bases from J, with 12 bases in between. Germline V lookup: CDR1 LGHDT, CDR2 YNNKEL (reference sequence). The CDR3 contains 13 residues. The CDR3 here is CASSQDSDLGQFF. In DNA, the CDR3 is TGTGCCAGCAGCCAAGATAGTGACCTTGGGCAGTTCTTC.

This clonotype was found a few times. This sequence joins TRBV4-1 and TRBJ2-1; 7 bases align to TRBD1. Germline-derived CDR1 and CDR2 are MGHRA and YSYEKL. The ends lost 9 bases at V and 15 bases at J; junction bases unmatched: 11. This CDR3 is built from 11 residues. The CDR3 loop is CARSRDSLWFF. The CDR3, as DNA: TGCGCCAGGTCCCGGGACAGTTTATGGTTCTTC.